The rows below give T cell receptor beta chains drawn from one sample of a study of cytomegalovirus exposure and HLA in healthy donors. The method was immunoSEQ multiplex PCR; TCRdb's version includes in-frame clones alone and lacks a portion of them. The profile covers 110,000 to 150,000 clones, with about 80% appearing a single time and around 1.7% taken by the ten largest. Sample: PBMCs. These receptors came from a woman in her twenties or thirties in good health and CMV-seronegative. Both conserved end residues are part of each CDR3. Each record gives: CDR3 protein, CDR3 DNA, clone size, CDR3 length, V gene, J gene, D gene. D genes are given only for firm matches. Size tells how often a clone was seen (once, few, many) or the class of an expanded clone, and some rows leave it out.

CASRGISSDGYTF	TGTGCCAGCAGGGGCATTTCGTCGGATGGCTACACCTTC	few	13	TRBV2	TRBJ1-2	.
CALVRGADTEAFF	TGTGCCCTCGTAAGGGGTGCTGACACTGAAGCTTTCTTT	.	13	TRBV30	TRBJ1-1	.
CASTEGHRGGEQFF	TGTGCCAGTACTGAGGGGCACAGGGGAGGTGAGCAGTTCTTC	.	14	TRBV19	TRBJ2-1	.
CASSTGTTTGNTEAFF	TGTGCCAGTAGTACCGGGACTACTACAGGGAACACTGAAGCTTTCTTT	.	16	TRBV19	TRBJ1-1	.
CASSLVGGEETQYF	TGCGCCAGCAGCTTGGTAGGGGGGGAAGAGACCCAGTACTTC	.	14	TRBV5-1	TRBJ2-5	.
CACNEGSGNTIYF	TGTGCCTGTAATGAGGGCTCTGGAAACACCATATATTTT	.	13	TRBV30	TRBJ1-3	.
CASSDDSSSEKLFF	TGTGCCAGCAGTGACGACAGCTCCAGTGAAAAACTGTTTTTT	once	14	TRBV2	TRBJ1-4	.
CASSAGLAGWNRTYNEQFF	TGTGCCAGCAGCGCGGGACTAGCGGGGTGGAACAGAACCTACAATGAGCAGTTCTTC	once	19	TRBV2	TRBJ2-1	TRBD2
CASSLRGTSGADTQYF	TGTGCCAGCAGTCTGAGGGGGACTAGCGGGGCAGATACGCAGTATTTT	.	16	TRBV6-6	TRBJ2-3	TRBD2
CASSPWDGRGSGNTIYF	TGTGCCAGCAGCCCCTGGGACGGGAGAGGCTCTGGAAACACCATATATTTT	.	17	TRBV7-2	TRBJ1-3	.
CASSGDRRVPEQYF	TGCGCCAGCAGTGGGGACAGGAGAGTACCCGAGCAGTACTTC	few	14	TRBV10-2	TRBJ2-7	TRBD1
CASSERPNSYEQYF	TGTGCCAGCAGTGAGCGGCCGAACTCCTACGAGCAGTACTTC	.	14	TRBV2	TRBJ2-7	.
CASSESEAGAFF	TGCGCCAGCAGTGAGTCCGAGGCGGGGGCTTTCTTT	.	12	TRBV10-2	TRBJ1-1	.
CASSVSSGGAGETQYF	TGTGCCAGCAGTGTGTCTAGCGGGGGGGCAGGTGAGACCCAGTACTTC	.	16	TRBV6-1	TRBJ2-5	TRBD2
CASSPGGLLNYGYTF	TGTGCCAGCAGCCCGGGGGGACTCCTTAACTATGGCTACACCTTC	few	15	TRBV7-2	TRBJ1-2	.
CASSYGSRSVETQYF	TGTGCCAGCAGTTACGGGTCTCGGAGCGTTGAGACCCAGTACTTC	.	15	TRBV6-6	TRBJ2-5	.
CASSLRPGSSGANVLTF	TGTGCCAGCAGTTTAAGACCAGGCAGCTCTGGGGCCAACGTCCTGACTTTC	.	17	TRBV28	TRBJ2-6	.
CASSQYNRGGTEAFF	TGCGCCAGCAGCCAATACAACAGGGGTGGCACTGAAGCTTTCTTT	once	15	TRBV4-3	TRBJ1-1	TRBD1
CASSQDLTSRPYEQYF	TGCGCCAGCAGCCAAGATCTAACTAGCCGCCCTTACGAGCAGTACTTC	.	16	TRBV4-1	TRBJ2-7	.
CASSSFGGAPRGYTF	TGCGCCAGCAGCTCCTTCGGGGGGGCGCCGAGGGGCTACACCTTC	few	15	TRBV5-1	TRBJ1-2	.
CASSLTGKRVNTEAFF	TGCGCCAGCAGCCTTACAGGGAAAAGGGTGAACACTGAAGCTTTCTTT	.	16	TRBV5-1	TRBJ1-1	.
CASSETGLAGEQYF	TGTGCCAGCAGCGAGACAGGGTTGGCGGGCGAGCAGTACTTC	few	14	TRBV9	TRBJ2-7	TRBD1
CASSDHLTGMDGYTF	TGCGCCAGCAGCGACCACCTGACAGGGATGGACGGCTACACCTTC	.	15	TRBV5-1	TRBJ1-2	TRBD1
CASDRPTGGKTSTDTQYF	TGTGCCAGCGACCGGCCGACAGGGGGTAAGACTAGCACAGATACGCAGTATTTT	.	18	TRBV2	TRBJ2-3	TRBD1
CASSQETRAQPQHF	TGCGCCAGCAGCCAAGAGACCAGGGCACAGCCCCAGCATTTT	.	14	TRBV4-3	TRBJ1-5	.
CASRRTGAGNQPQHF	TGTGCCAGCAGGCGGACAGGGGCCGGCAATCAGCCCCAGCATTTT	.	15	TRBV27	TRBJ1-5	TRBD1
CASRLAGGKGGFTDTQYF	TGTGCAAGTCGCTTAGCGGGAGGTAAAGGGGGCTTTACAGATACGCAGTATTTT	.	18	TRBV12-2	TRBJ2-3	.
CASRRGLAGPGEQFF	TGTGCCAGCAGGCGCGGACTAGCGGGGCCGGGGGAGCAGTTCTTC	few	15	TRBV6-6	TRBJ2-1	TRBD2
CASSLGGGENYNEQFF	TGCGCCAGCAGCTTGGGAGGGGGGGAGAATTACAATGAGCAGTTCTTC	once	16	TRBV5-1	TRBJ2-1	.
CASRQATSGNTIYF	TGTGCCAGCCGGCAGGCTACCTCTGGAAACACCATATATTTT	.	14	TRBV7-9	TRBJ1-3	.
CAIREQGRGTGELFF	TGTGCCATCAGGGAACAGGGGAGAGGGACCGGGGAGCTGTTTTTT	.	15	TRBV10-3	TRBJ2-2	TRBD1
CSVVLTTGTEAFF	TGCAGCGTTGTTCTTACGACAGGCACTGAAGCTTTCTTT	once	13	TRBV29-1	TRBJ1-1	.
CASSEFFVGGSGNTIYF	TGTGCCAGCAGTGAATTCTTTGTGGGGGGCTCTGGAAACACCATATATTTT	.	17	TRBV6-1	TRBJ1-3	.
CASSLASTGVDGYTF	TGTGCCAGCAGCTTAGCTTCGACAGGGGTGGATGGCTACACCTTC	.	15	TRBV7-9	TRBJ1-2	TRBD1
CASRESGTGGTGELFF	TGCGCCAGCAGGGAATCCGGGACAGGAGGCACCGGGGAGCTGTTTTTT	once	16	TRBV10-2	TRBJ2-2	TRBD1
CASSLMEANTEAFF	TGTGCCAGCAGCTTAATGGAGGCGAACACTGAAGCTTTCTTT	.	14	TRBV6-1	TRBJ1-1	.
CASSLNRNTEAFF	TGTGCCAGCAGTCTCAACAGGAACACTGAAGCTTTCTTT	.	13	TRBV7-6	TRBJ1-1	.
CASSRLGEGGYTF	TGTGCCAGCAGCCGACTAGGGGAGGGAGGCTACACCTTC	.	13	TRBV7-2	TRBJ1-2	.
CASSSTEDTQYF	TGTGCCAGCAGTTCGACAGAAGATACGCAGTATTTT	.	12	TRBV27	TRBJ2-3	.
CASSLGAGGAYNEQFF	TGCGCCAGCAGCTTGGGAGCGGGGGGGGCGTACAATGAGCAGTTCTTC	.	16	TRBV5-1	TRBJ2-1	TRBD2
CASSLTEGAGGYTF	TGTGCCAGCAGCCTCACGGAGGGGGCCGGGGGCTACACCTTC	.	14	TRBV14	TRBJ1-2	TRBD1
CASSAMTGTTGELFF	TGCGCCAGCAGCGCAATGACAGGGACGACCGGGGAGCTGTTTTTT	.	15	TRBV5-1	TRBJ2-2	TRBD1
CASSQDRVKNIQYF	TGCGCCAGCAGCCAAGATCGGGTAAAAAACATTCAGTACTTC	.	14	TRBV4-3	TRBJ2-4	.